The rows below give T cell receptor beta chains drawn from one sample of a study of CD8 T cells in ankylosing spondylitis. Using its own MiXCR run on the 5' RACE reads, TCRdb lists one record per CDR3 protein. Among about 250,000 distinct CDR3 sequences listed, under 35% were seen once. Sequenced: blood, either unsorted or a sorted T cell fraction (not recorded which). The receptor source for this set is a male donor with ankylosing spondylitis or in good health (not recorded which). Both conserved end residues are part of each CDR3. Fields, in order: V gene, J gene, D gene, clone size, CDR3 protein, CDR3 DNA. The D gene is left open where the match is weak. The size entry is marked missing in some rows and otherwise reads once, few, many or a size class.

V: TRBV7-9; J: TRBJ2-1; D: TRBD1; size: few; CDR3: CASSLIRQGARNEQFF; DNA: TGTGCCAGCAGCTTAATCCGACAGGGGGCGCGCAATGAGCAGTTCTTC
V: TRBV20-1; J: TRBJ2-7; D: NA; size: NA; CDR3: CSAQDLPTYEQYF; DNA: TGCAGTGCCCAGGACCTCCCAACTTACGAGCAGTACTTC
V: TRBV20-1; J: TRBJ1-5; D: NA; size: few; CDR3: CSARRPERPQHF; DNA: TGCAGTGCTCGCAGGCCCGAAAGACCCCAGCATTTT
V: TRBV20-1; J: TRBJ2-3; D: NA; size: few; CDR3: CSARALDFMTQYF; DNA: TGCAGTGCTAGAGCTCTCGACTTTATGACGCAGTATTTT
V: TRBV20-1; J: TRBJ2-2; D: NA; size: few; CDR3: CSAYMENTGELFF; DNA: TGCAGTGCGTACATGGAGAACACCGGGGAGCTGTTTTTT
V: TRBV20-1; J: TRBJ2-7; D: TRBD2; size: few; CDR3: CSAKPGLAGANEQYF; DNA: TGCAGTGCTAAGCCGGGACTAGCGGGGGCCAACGAGCAGTACTTC
V: TRBV7-9; J: TRBJ1-5; D: TRBD1; size: few; CDR3: CASSPQGDQPQHF; DNA: TGTGCCAGCAGCCCCCAGGGGGATCAGCCCCAGCATTTT
V: TRBV2; J: TRBJ2-2; D: NA; size: few; CDR3: CASMGGSGELFF; DNA: TGTGCCAGCATGGGGGGCTCCGGGGAGCTGTTTTTT
V: TRBV10-3; J: TRBJ2-7; D: NA; size: NA; CDR3: CAISEFPRGPSSYEQYF; DNA: TGTGCCATCAGTGAGTTCCCGAGAGGGCCGAGCTCCTACGAGCAGTACTTC
V: TRBV11-2; J: TRBJ2-1; D: NA; size: many; CDR3: CASGLLGEQFF; DNA: TGTGCCAGCGGGTTGTTAGGTGAGCAGTTCTTC
V: TRBV6-5; J: TRBJ2-3; D: NA; size: many; CDR3: CASSFDGRDTQYF; DNA: TGTGCCAGCAGTTTCGACGGAAGGGATACGCAGTATTTT
V: TRBV7-9; J: TRBJ2-5; D: TRBD2; size: NA; CDR3: CASGTSGGETQYF; DNA: TGTGCCAGCGGGACTAGCGGGGGTGAGACCCAGTACTTC
V: TRBV5-4; J: TRBJ2-3; D: TRBD1; size: NA; CDR3: CASRRTGRPSTDTQYF; DNA: TGTGCCAGCAGGCGGACAGGCCGACCTAGCACAGATACGCAGTATTTT
V: TRBV20-1; J: TRBJ2-7; D: NA; size: few; CDR3: CSASRPPYEQYF; DNA: TGCAGTGCTAGCCGACCTCCCTACGAGCAGTACTTC
V: TRBV20-1; J: TRBJ1-1; D: NA; size: NA; CDR3: CSASGGPDTEAFF; DNA: TGCAGTGCTAGTGGCGGTCCTGACACTGAAGCTTTCTTT
V: TRBV11-2; J: TRBJ2-7; D: NA; size: NA; CDR3: CASSTTGLSSYEQYF; DNA: TGTGCCAGCAGCACGACAGGCTTGAGCTCCTACGAGCAGTACTTC